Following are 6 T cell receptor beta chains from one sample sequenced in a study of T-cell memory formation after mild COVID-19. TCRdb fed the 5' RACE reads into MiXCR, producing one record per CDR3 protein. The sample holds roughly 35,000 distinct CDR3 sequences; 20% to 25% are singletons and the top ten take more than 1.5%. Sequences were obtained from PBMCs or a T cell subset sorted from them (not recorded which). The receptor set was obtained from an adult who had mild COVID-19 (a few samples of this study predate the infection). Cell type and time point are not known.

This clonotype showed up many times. CDR3 DNA: TGTGCCAGCCACGCCCCGGGGGCCCTCCTCAATGAGCAGTTCTTC. Residues: CASHAPGALLNEQFF. This sequence joins TRBV27 and TRBJ2-1; TRBD1 or TRBD2 may be the D gene (6 bases each). The CDR3 has 15 residues. Germline V gene lookup returns CDR1 MNHEY and CDR2 SMNVEV (reference sequence). With 8 bases removed from V and 6 bases from J, the gap between germline ends came to 20 bases.

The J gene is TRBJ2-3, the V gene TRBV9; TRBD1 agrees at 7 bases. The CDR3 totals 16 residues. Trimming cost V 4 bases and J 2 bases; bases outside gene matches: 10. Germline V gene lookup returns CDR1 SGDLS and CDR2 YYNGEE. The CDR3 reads CASSTQSGQITDTQYF. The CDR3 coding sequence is TGTGCCAGCAGCACACAATCGGGACAGATCACAGATACGCAGTATTTT.

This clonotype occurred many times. CDR3 sequence (DNA): TGTGCCAGCAGCAAACTTAGGCGGGACTACGAGCAGTACTTC. Protein product: CASSKLRRDYEQYF. The chain links TRBV21-1 to TRBJ2-7; no check of the table's D call, TRBD2, against the DNA was made. TRBV21-1 is a recognized pseudogene. The CDR3 sequence is 14 residues long.

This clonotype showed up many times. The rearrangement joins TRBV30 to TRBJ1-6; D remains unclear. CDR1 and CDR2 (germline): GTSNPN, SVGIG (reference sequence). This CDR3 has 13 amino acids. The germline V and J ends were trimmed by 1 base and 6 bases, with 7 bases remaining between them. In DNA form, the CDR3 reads TGTGCCTGGAGTGAGCACCTTAATTCACCCCTCCACTTT. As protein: CAWSEHLNSPLHF.

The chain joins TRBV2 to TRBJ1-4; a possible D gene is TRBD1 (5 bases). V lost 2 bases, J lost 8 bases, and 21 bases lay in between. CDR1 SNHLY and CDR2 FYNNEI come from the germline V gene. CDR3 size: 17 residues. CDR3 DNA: TGTGCCAGCAGTGAACAGCTAACGGGCCCCTCAGGGGAAAAACTGTTTTTT. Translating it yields CASSEQLTGPSGEKLFF. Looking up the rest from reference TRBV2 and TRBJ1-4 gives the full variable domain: EPEVTQTPSHQVTQMGQEVILRCVPISNHLYFYWYRQILGQKVEFLVSFYNNEISEKSEIFDDQFSVERPDGSNFTLKIRSTKLEDSAMYFCASSEQLTGPSGEKLFFGSGTQLSVL.

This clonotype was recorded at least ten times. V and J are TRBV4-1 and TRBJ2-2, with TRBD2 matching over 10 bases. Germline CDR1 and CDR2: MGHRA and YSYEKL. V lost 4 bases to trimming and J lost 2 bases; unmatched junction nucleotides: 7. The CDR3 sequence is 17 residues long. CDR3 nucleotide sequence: TGCGCCAGCAGCCGCTCCCCTAGCGGGGGAAACACCGGGGAGCTGTTTTTT. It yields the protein CASSRSPSGGNTGELFF.